This is a list of T cell receptor beta chains from one sample in a study of blood T cell repertoires in COVID-19. Data came from immunoSEQ multiplex PCR; TCRdb stores just in-frame clones and leaves some out. In the table there are about 200,000 clones, about 85% of which are singletons. Sequenced input: peripheral blood. Receptors were obtained from a woman aged 80 or older with acute or convalescent COVID-19. Each CDR3 is given with its conserved first and last residue. The order of the fields is clone size, V gene, D gene, J gene, CDR3 protein, CDR3 DNA. A D gene is named only where the DNA matches it firmly. The size entry is marked missing in some rows and otherwise reads once, few, many or a size class.

>NA|TRBV15|NA|TRBJ1-5
CATSRDLHRARLPNQPQHF
TGTGCCACCAGCAGAGATCTTCACCGGGCCCGACTACCGAATCAGCCCCAGCATTTT
>NA|TRBV7-2|NA|TRBJ1-1
CASSTGQQMLKAFF
TGTGCCAGCAGCACAGGACAGCAAATGTTAAAAGCTTTCTTT
>NA|TRBV28|NA|TRBJ2-5
CASSFGDQETQYF
TGTGCCAGCAGTTTCGGGGACCAAGAGACCCAGTACTTC
>NA|TRBV7-2|NA|TRBJ2-6
CASSPQLYSGANVLTF
TGTGCCAGCAGCCCCCAACTGTACTCTGGGGCCAACGTCCTGACTTTC
>NA|TRBV6-5|TRBD2|TRBJ2-7
CASLPGLAGSEQYF
TGTGCCAGCCTCCCGGGACTAGCGGGTAGCGAGCAGTACTTC
>few|TRBV18|TRBD1|TRBJ1-1
CASSRATGDLNTEAFF
TGTGCCAGCTCACGAGCTACAGGGGACTTGAACACTGAAGCTTTCTTT
>once|TRBV4-3|TRBD1|TRBJ1-2
CASSQRTGGSSYGYTF
TGCGCCAGCAGCCAACGCACAGGGGGGAGTAGCTATGGCTACACCTTC
>once|TRBV5-4|TRBD2|TRBJ2-5
CASSSTGTSLETQYF
TGTGCCAGCAGCTCAACCGGGACTAGTTTAGAGACCCAGTACTTC
>NA|TRBV28|NA|TRBJ1-5
CASSQAHQPQHF
TGTGCCAGCAGTCAAGCCCATCAGCCCCAGCATTTT
>NA|TRBV3-1/TRBV3-2|NA|TRBJ2-5
CASSPSGAPLGYQETQYF
TGTGCCAGCAGCCCCTCAGGGGCCCCGCTGGGGTACCAAGAGACCCAGTACTTC
>NA|TRBV28|TRBD2|TRBJ2-7
CASSLGTSAYEQYF
TGTGCCAGCAGTTTAGGGACTAGCGCCTACGAGCAGTACTTC
>NA|TRBV7-2|NA|TRBJ1-5
CASSPKWGRADQPQHF
TGTGCCAGCAGCCCGAAATGGGGGCGCGCTGATCAGCCCCAGCATTTT
>once|TRBV5-1|NA|TRBJ1-2
CASSETGYLDYTF
TGCGCCAGCAGCGAAACAGGGTACTTGGACTACACCTTC
>NA|TRBV6-5|TRBD2|TRBJ2-1
CASRPWTSGMGEQFF
TGTGCCAGCAGACCTTGGACTAGCGGGATGGGGGAGCAGTTCTTC
>NA|TRBV7-2|TRBD2|TRBJ2-5
CASSLVGTSGGQETQYF
TGTGCCAGCAGCTTAGTGGGGACTAGCGGGGGTCAAGAGACCCAGTACTTC
>NA|TRBV19|TRBD1|TRBJ1-1
CASSTGQEATEAFF
TGTGCCAGTAGTACGGGACAGGAGGCAACTGAAGCTTTCTTT
>NA|TRBV4-3|NA|TRBJ1-5
CASSQDIGSGRYSNQPQHF
TGCGCCAGCAGCCAAGATATCGGGAGCGGGCGTTATAGCAATCAGCCCCAGCATTTT
>NA|TRBV6-5|NA|TRBJ2-7
CASTPAGRQHQQYF
TGTGCCAGCACCCCAGCCGGCAGGCAGCATCAGCAGTACTTC
>few|TRBV6-2/TRBV6-3|NA|TRBJ1-1
CASSYDGLADTEAFF
TGTGCCAGCAGTTACGACGGCCTGGCGGACACTGAAGCTTTCTTT
>once|TRBV6-5|NA|TRBJ1-1
CASSSGGVHTEAFF
TGTGCCAGCAGTTCCGGGGGAGTTCACACTGAAGCTTTCTTT
>NA|TRBV7-2|NA|TRBJ1-5
CASSLARGRNSNQPQHF
TGTGCCAGCAGCTTAGCGCGAGGCAGAAATAGCAATCAGCCCCAGCATTTT
>NA|TRBV27|NA|TRBJ2-7
CASSIGQNYEQYF
TGTGCCAGCAGTATAGGACAAAACTACGAGCAGTACTTC
>NA|TRBV28|TRBD1|TRBJ1-4
CASSGQGAANEKLFF
TGTGCCAGCAGTGGACAGGGGGCTGCTAATGAAAAACTGTTTTTT
>NA|TRBV7-2|NA|TRBJ2-7
CASSSRRSTYEQYF
TGTGCCAGCAGCTCTCGAAGGAGTACCTACGAGCAGTACTTC
>NA|TRBV4-3|TRBD2|TRBJ2-1
CASSQDVAGALNEQFF
TGCGCCAGCAGCCAAGATGTAGCGGGAGCCCTCAATGAGCAGTTCTTC
>few|TRBV5-1|NA|TRBJ2-7
CASSFSPRDYEQYF
TGCGCCAGCAGCTTCTCGCCTAGAGACTACGAGCAGTACTTC
>NA|TRBV19|NA|TRBJ2-1
CASSLQGNEQFF
TGTGCCAGTAGCCTACAGGGTAATGAGCAGTTCTTC
>once|TRBV4-3|TRBD1|TRBJ1-4
CASSQFAMTGNPNEKLFF
TGCGCCAGCAGCCAGTTTGCGATGACAGGGAACCCTAATGAAAAACTGTTTTTT
>NA|TRBV28|NA|TRBJ1-2
CASRKGGSYGYTF
TGTGCCAGCAGGAAAGGAGGGTCCTATGGCTACACCTTC